These 23 T cell receptor beta chains were all obtained from the same sample, sequenced in a study of PD-L1 blockade in urothelial cancer. Clones were sequenced by immunoSEQ multiplex PCR, and TCRdb holds only the in-frame ones, with some missing. The sample has roughly 20,000 clones; 80% to 90% are singletons. The sample here was PBMCs, taken around atezolizumab (anti-PD-L1) treatment. All receptors come from a man aged 50 to 59 with urothelial cancer.

This clone was detected only a few times. In DNA, the CDR3 is TGTGCCAGCAGCTTAGTTCCCCGGCAGGGAGGGAACCAGCCCCAGCATTTT. This sequence encodes CASSLVPRQGGNQPQHF. This chain uses TRBV7-6 with TRBJ1-5; the D gene is possibly TRBD1 (5 bases). Germline V lookup: CDR1 SGHVS, CDR2 FNYEAQ. V lost 1 base, J lost 7 bases, and 20 bases lay in between. This CDR3 spans 17 amino acids.

The chain uses TRBV11-3 and TRBJ2-1; TRBD2 aligns across 8 bases. V gave up 5 bases and J gave up 0 bases; unmatched junction bases: 6. The CDR3 is made up of 16 amino acids. Germline V lookup: CDR1 SGHNT, CDR2 YENEEA. The CDR3 here is CASSPGGVLSYNEQFF. In nucleotides, the CDR3 is TGTGCCAGCAGCCCGGGGGGGGTCCTCTCCTACAATGAGCAGTTCTTC.

The chain couples TRBV5-8 to TRBJ2-5; 8 bases are a match to TRBD2. The length of the CDR3 is 15 residues. Germline values: CDR1 SGHTS, CDR2 YDEGEE. The J segment lost 6 bases and the V segment lost 6 bases, leaving 13 bases of the junction unmatched. The CDR3 protein is CASTPGGGGSKTQYF. Here the CDR3 DNA reads TGTGCCAGCACCCCGGGCGGCGGGGGGTCTAAGACCCAGTACTTC. Full variable domain (outside the CDR3, taken from reference TRBV5-8 and TRBJ2-5): EAGVTQSPTHLIKTRGQQATLRCSPISGHTSVYWYQQALGLGLQFLLWYDEGEERNRGNFPPRFSGRQFPNYSSELNVNALELEDSALYLCASTPGGGGSKTQYFGPGTRLLVL.

The rearrangement links TRBV28 to TRBJ1-2, with TRBD1 identical over 8 bases. Germline CDR1 MDHEN, CDR2 SYDVKM. The CDR3 is 17 amino acids. Trimming removed 3 bases from V and 4 bases from J; junction bases left unmatched: 13. This CDR3 is CASSFYRTGTLFYGYTF. DNA of the CDR3: TGTGCCAGCAGTTTTTATAGGACAGGGACCCTATTCTATGGCTACACCTTC.

The gene calls are TRBV2 and TRBJ2-7; no reliable D call. V was cut by 9 bases and J by 2 bases, with 11 bases left in between. This CDR3 contains 12 residues. Germline V gene lookup returns CDR1 SNHLY and CDR2 FYNNEI. CDR3 nucleotides: TGTGCCAGTGGTAGCTACCCCTACGAGCAGTACTTC. Encoded protein: CASGSYPYEQYF.

The V and J genes are TRBV19 and TRBJ1-2; TRBD1 agrees at 7 bases. Germline trimming cut 6 bases from V and 5 bases from J; bases unmatched to any gene: 15. The CDR3 sequence is 16 residues long. The germline V gene has CDR1 LNHDA and CDR2 SQIVND (reference sequence). The CDR3 sequence is CASSRTRDSFSYGYTF. The DNA of the CDR3 is TGTGCCAGTAGCCGCACCCGGGACAGCTTCTCATATGGCTACACCTTC.

This clone has just a few counts. The chain is built from TRBV18 and TRBJ1-1; D ambiguous. The CDR3 sequence is 13 residues long. V was pared by 5 bases and J by 1 base, with 8 bases between. From germline, CDR1 is KGHSH and CDR2 LQKENI. CDR3 DNA sequence: TGTGCCAGCTCAAAGTCAGAGAACACTGAAGCTTTCTTT. Translated, it gives CASSKSENTEAFF.

V is TRBV5-1 and J is TRBJ2-7, with TRBD2 matching over 13 bases. From germline, CDR1 is SGHRS and CDR2 YFSETQ. The V and J ends lost 0 bases and 1 base, in that order; junction bases with no gene match: 10. This CDR3 is built from 19 residues. CDR3 sequence (DNA): TGCGCCAGCAGCTTGGTGTGGACTAGCGGGAGCCGAACTTCCTACGAGCAGTACTTC. Protein: CASSLVWTSGSRTSYEQYF.

This chain connects TRBV7-8 to TRBJ1-5; 7 nucleotides align to TRBD1. J was trimmed by 0 bases and V by 4 bases; bases with no gene match: 6. CDR1 is SGHVS and CDR2 is FQNEAQ in the germline V gene. This CDR3 spans 16 amino acids. CDR3 residues: CASSSGQVYSNQPQHF. CDR3 in DNA: TGTGCCAGCAGCTCCGGACAGGTCTATAGCAATCAGCCCCAGCATTTT. The full variable domain, its missing parts supplied by reference TRBV7-8 and TRBJ1-5, is GAGVSQSPRYKVAKRGQDVALRCDPISGHVSLFWYQQALGQGPEFLTYFQNEAQLDKSGLPSDRFFAERPEGSVSTLKIQRTQQEDSAVYLCASSSGQVYSNQPQHFGDGTRLSIL.

V gene TRBV28 combines with J gene TRBJ2-5, with 8 bases lining up with TRBD1. There are 15 residues in the CDR3. Trimming cost V 6 bases and J 7 bases; bases outside gene matches: 13. The germline V gene encodes CDR1 MDHEN and CDR2 SYDVKM. CDR3 sequence (DNA): TGTGCCAGCAGCCTCGGACAGGGTAGGGTTGGGACCCAGTACTTC. Translating it yields CASSLGQGRVGTQYF.

This chain uses TRBV4-2 with TRBJ1-1; tentative D call: TRBD1 (6 bases). This CDR3 has 15 amino acids. The germline CDR1 and CDR2 sequences are LGHNA and YNFKEQ. V gave up 5 bases and J gave up 0 bases, with 13 bases separating them. DNA for the CDR3: TGTGCCAGCAGCGCCCACGGACAGCTGAACACTGAAGCTTTCTTT. Translation gives CASSAHGQLNTEAFF.

This chain joins TRBV5-1 and TRBJ2-7, with D perhaps matching TRBD1 (5 bases). CDR3 length: 13 amino acids. The germline V and J ends were trimmed by 3 bases and 4 bases, with 11 bases remaining between them. The germline CDR1 and CDR2 sequences are SGHRS and YFSETQ. CDR3 sequence: CASSSTVPYEQYF. CDR3 sequence (DNA): TGCGCCAGCAGCTCGACAGTACCTTACGAGCAGTACTTC.

The CDR3 DNA is TGTGCCAGCAGCTTTGTTCGGGACAATGAGCAGTTCTTC. Protein: CASSFVRDNEQFF. This rearrangement joins TRBV5-4 to TRBJ2-1, with D hard to call. Germline V gene lookup returns CDR1 SGHNT and CDR2 YYREEE (reference sequence). V was pared by 2 bases and J by 5 bases, with 8 bases between. The CDR3 totals 13 residues.

This clone was recorded only once. The rearrangement uses TRBV9 and TRBJ1-1, with unresolved D. The CDR3 is made up of 14 amino acids. Trimming pared 1 base from V and 2 bases from J, leaving 9 bases between. Germline V gives CDR1 SGDLS, CDR2 YYNGEE. The CDR3 here is CASSVSGTNTEAFF. CDR3 nucleotides: TGTGCCAGCAGCGTATCGGGAACTAACACTGAAGCTTTCTTT.

The chain combines TRBV4-2 with TRBJ2-3, with 10 bases identical to TRBD2. V trimming: 2 bases; J trimming: 0 bases; junction bases outside the gene matches: 5. The V gene's germline CDR1 is LGHNA and CDR2 YNFKEQ. This CDR3 has 17 residues. The CDR3: CASSQTPSGGSTDTQYF. DNA of the CDR3: TGTGCCAGCAGCCAAACCCCTAGCGGGGGTAGCACAGATACGCAGTATTTT.

The rearrangement joins TRBV5-1 to TRBJ2-5; tentative D call: TRBD2 (6 bases). Trimming pared 0 bases from V and 2 bases from J, leaving 11 bases between. The CDR3 length is 15 residues. Germline CDR1 SGHRS, CDR2 YFSETQ. The CDR3 protein is CASSLVGTPQETQYF. The CDR3 coding sequence is TGCGCCAGCAGCTTGGTCGGGACTCCGCAAGAGACCCAGTACTTC. Variable domain in full (rest from reference TRBV5-1 and TRBJ2-5): KAGVTQTPRYLIKTRGQQVTLSCSPISGHRSVSWYQQTPGQGLQFLFEYFSETQRNKGNFPGRFSGRQFSNSRSEMNVSTLELGDSALYLCASSLVGTPQETQYFGPGTRLLVL.

The chain uses TRBV7-2 and TRBJ1-2; weak D call: TRBD1 (6 bases). The CDR3 sequence is 14 residues long. CDR1 and CDR2 (germline): SGHTA, FQGNSA. Trimming pared 1 base from V and 7 bases from J, leaving 13 bases between. CDR3 protein: CASSLDPGAGGYTF. CDR3 coding DNA: TGTGCCAGCAGCTTAGACCCAGGGGCAGGTGGCTACACCTTC.

The chain carries TRBV13 and TRBJ2-1; 8 positions agree with TRBD2. Germline CDR1 is PRHDT and CDR2 is FYEKMQ (reference sequence). The CDR3 is 16 residues long. With 4 bases clipped from V and 8 bases from J, the junction kept 13 bases outside the gene matches. The CDR3 is CASSYSPLAGSDEQFF. The CDR3 coding sequence is TGTGCCAGCAGCTACTCCCCTTTAGCGGGAAGCGATGAGCAGTTCTTC. Based on the CDR3 plus reference TRBV13 and TRBJ2-1, the full variable domain is AAGVIQSPRHLIKEKRETATLKCYPIPRHDTVYWYQQGPGQDPQFLISFYEKMQSDKGSIPDRFSAQQFSDYHSELNMSSLELGDSALYFCASSYSPLAGSDEQFFGPGTRLTVL.

The chain combines TRBV18 with TRBJ1-5; no reliable D call. The germline V gene has CDR1 KGHSH and CDR2 LQKENI. The length of the CDR3 is 15 residues. The V gene lost 2 bases and the J gene lost 0 bases, with 8 bases spanning the gap. The CDR3 DNA reads as TGTGCCAGCTCACCAACTGCGGATAGCAATCAGCCCCAGCATTTT. It encodes CASSPTADSNQPQHF.

V is TRBV9 and J is TRBJ1-6, with TRBD1 identical over 9 bases. Germline V gene data show CDR1 as SGDLS and CDR2 as YYNGEE. The CDR3 length is 14 residues. With V trimmed by 4 bases and J by 9 bases, 5 bases remained unmatched. The CDR3 is CASSPDRGGSPLHF. As DNA, the CDR3 is TGTGCCAGCAGCCCGGACAGGGGCGGTTCACCCCTCCACTTT.

The chain carries TRBV11-2 and TRBJ2-7, with 10 bases fitting TRBD1. Germline V lookup: CDR1 SGHAT, CDR2 FQNNGV. This CDR3 region has 15 residues. The ends lost 6 bases at V and 3 bases at J; junction bases unmatched: 8. Here the CDR3 DNA reads TGTGCCAGCAGAGCTCAGGGGGACAGGGGCTACGAGCAGTACTTC. It yields the protein CASRAQGDRGYEQYF.

V and J are TRBV15 and TRBJ1-5; D not resolved. There are 13 residues in the CDR3. CDR1 and CDR2 from the germline V gene are LNHNV and YYDKDF (reference sequence). Trimming stripped 0 bases from V and 5 bases from J, with 5 bases between. The CDR3 is CATSRDFDQPQHF. The DNA for the CDR3 is TGTGCCACCAGCAGAGATTTCGATCAGCCCCAGCATTTT.

J is TRBJ1-6 and V is TRBV6-1; 10 bases fit TRBD1. V lost 6 bases, J lost 10 bases, and 9 bases stayed unmatched. Germline assignment: CDR1 MNHNS and CDR2 SASEGT. The CDR3 has 15 residues. In nucleotides, the CDR3 is TGTGCCAGCAGCCGAGGGGACAGGGGTCAATCACCCCTCCACTTT. Encoded protein: CASSRGDRGQSPLHF.